The rows below give T cell receptor beta chains drawn from one sample of a study of blood T cell repertoires in COVID-19. The repertoire was sequenced with immunoSEQ multiplex PCR; TCRdb's copy has only in-frame clones and lacks some. The sample carries roughly 290,000 clones, 80% to 90% recorded once. The material sequenced was PBMCs or T cells enriched from blood (not recorded which). The receptors here all came from a woman aged 25 to 39 who had recovered from COVID-19. Both conserved end residues are trimmed from each CDR3.

V	CDR3
TRBV24-1	ATSDFRRTGGTDTQY
TRBV7-9	ASSLGQGSTYEQY
TRBV19	ASSSSGTSYNEQF
TRBV7-8	ASSGLHRTASTDTQY
TRBV7-2	ASSLWIQGNTEAF
TRBV2	ASSEGTSGGGSYEQY
TRBV10-2	ASSVQGDQPQH
TRBV9	ASSVVVRDLPYEQY
TRBV3-1/TRBV3-2	ASKRGSGYNEQF
TRBV28	ASSRRGGGADQPQH
TRBV29-1	SVVGGSSGDEQY
TRBV11-1	ASSLGTAIYEQY
TRBV28	ASTHLYDTGELF
TRBV2	ASSDASGWFNEQF
TRBV28	ASSLGQGANEKLF
TRBV7-3	ASSSPGQGRQAF
TRBV3-1/TRBV3-2	ASSRGGVNNEQF
TRBV7-2	ASSLDQRGGEQY
TRBV2	ASSDEGANQPQH
TRBV19	ASNRGEGNQPQH
TRBV6-6	ASSRARDSGNTIY
TRBV7-9	ASERGVDTQY
TRBV6-5	ASSYLLRQNLDGYT
TRBV27	ASSFSGWDFQY
TRBV27	ASSDRAPGYQPQH
TRBV6-6	ASSLRPPGNGSPLH
TRBV29-1	SVTVTGPNQPQH
TRBV9	ASSGGTSGTDTQY
TRBV19	ASSRLAPTDTQY
TRBV18	ASSPDGQAADEKLF
TRBV11-3	ASSWWDRVWSNTGELF
TRBV24-1	ATSETVRIPEAF
TRBV28	ATKPQGPNQPQH
TRBV28	ASSAPGLSRQPQH
TRBV2	ASSPGTGHAGANVLT
TRBV9	ASSVGQSTDTQY
TRBV7-9	ASRAGQGLGGYT
TRBV6-1	ASSDTGGPYEQY
TRBV5-1	ASSKSGGAGSYNEQF
TRBV5-1	ASSLNLEEAQY
TRBV6-5	ASTRGQGGGTIY